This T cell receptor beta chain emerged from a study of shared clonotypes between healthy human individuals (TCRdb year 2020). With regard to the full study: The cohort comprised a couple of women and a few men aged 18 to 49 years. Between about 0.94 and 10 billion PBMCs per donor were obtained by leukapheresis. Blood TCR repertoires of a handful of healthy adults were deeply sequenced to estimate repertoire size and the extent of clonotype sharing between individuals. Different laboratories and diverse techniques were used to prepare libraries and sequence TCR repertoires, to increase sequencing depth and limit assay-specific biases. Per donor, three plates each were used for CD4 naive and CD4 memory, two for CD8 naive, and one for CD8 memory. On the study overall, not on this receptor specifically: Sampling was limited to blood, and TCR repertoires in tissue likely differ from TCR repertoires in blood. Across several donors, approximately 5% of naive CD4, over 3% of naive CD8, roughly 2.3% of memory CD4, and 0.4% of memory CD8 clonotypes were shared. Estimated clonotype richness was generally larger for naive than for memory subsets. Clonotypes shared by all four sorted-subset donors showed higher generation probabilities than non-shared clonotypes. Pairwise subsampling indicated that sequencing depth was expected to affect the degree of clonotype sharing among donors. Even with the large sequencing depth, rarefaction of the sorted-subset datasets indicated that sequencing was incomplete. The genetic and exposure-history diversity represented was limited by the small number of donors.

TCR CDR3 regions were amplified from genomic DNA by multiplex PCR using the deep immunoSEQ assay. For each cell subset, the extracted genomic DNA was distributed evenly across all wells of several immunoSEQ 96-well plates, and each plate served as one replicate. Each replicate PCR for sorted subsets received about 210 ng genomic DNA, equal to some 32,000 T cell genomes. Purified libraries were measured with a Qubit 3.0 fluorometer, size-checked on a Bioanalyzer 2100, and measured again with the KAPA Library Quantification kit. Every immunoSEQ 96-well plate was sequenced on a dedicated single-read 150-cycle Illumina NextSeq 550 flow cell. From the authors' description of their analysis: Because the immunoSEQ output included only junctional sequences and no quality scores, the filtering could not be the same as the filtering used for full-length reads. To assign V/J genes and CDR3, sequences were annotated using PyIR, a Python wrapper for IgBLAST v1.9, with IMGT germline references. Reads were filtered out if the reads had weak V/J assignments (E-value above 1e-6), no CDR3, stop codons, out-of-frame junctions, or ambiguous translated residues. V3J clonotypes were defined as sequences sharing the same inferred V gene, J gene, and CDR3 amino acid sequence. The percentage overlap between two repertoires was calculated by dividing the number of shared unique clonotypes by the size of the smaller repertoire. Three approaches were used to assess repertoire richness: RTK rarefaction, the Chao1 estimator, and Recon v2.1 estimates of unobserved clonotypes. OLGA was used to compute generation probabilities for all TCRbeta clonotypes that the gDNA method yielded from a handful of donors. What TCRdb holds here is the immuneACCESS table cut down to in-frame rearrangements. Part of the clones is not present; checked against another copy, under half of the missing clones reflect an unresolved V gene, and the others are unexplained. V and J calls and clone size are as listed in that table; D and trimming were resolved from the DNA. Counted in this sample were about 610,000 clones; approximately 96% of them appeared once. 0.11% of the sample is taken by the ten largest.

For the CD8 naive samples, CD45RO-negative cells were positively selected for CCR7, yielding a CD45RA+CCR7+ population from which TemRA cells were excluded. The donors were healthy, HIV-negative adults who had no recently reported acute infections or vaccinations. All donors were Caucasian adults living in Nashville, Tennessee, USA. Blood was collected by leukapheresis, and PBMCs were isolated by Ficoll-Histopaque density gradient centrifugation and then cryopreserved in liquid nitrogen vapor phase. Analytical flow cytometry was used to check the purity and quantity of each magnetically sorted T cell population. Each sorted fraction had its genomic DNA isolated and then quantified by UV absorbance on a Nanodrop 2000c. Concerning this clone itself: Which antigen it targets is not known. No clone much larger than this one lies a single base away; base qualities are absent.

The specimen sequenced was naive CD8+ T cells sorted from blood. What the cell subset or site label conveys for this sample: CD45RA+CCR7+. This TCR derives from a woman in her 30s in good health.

The CDR3: CASSQDGPGVGNTEAFF. In nucleotide form, the sequence is TGCGCCAGCAGCCAAGATGGTCCCGGGGTGGGGAACACTGAAGCTTTCTTT. This chain is built from TRBV4-1 and TRBJ1-1, with the identity of the D gene unclear. Measured from the cysteine to the phenylalanine, the CDR3 is 17 residues long. Of all the DNA, just the CDR3 is kept, 51 bases in frame from base 1. V loses 0 bases, J loses 1 base, and the germline ends lie 15 bases apart. Based on the germline V gene, the CDR1 and CDR2 sequences are MGHRA and YSYEKL.